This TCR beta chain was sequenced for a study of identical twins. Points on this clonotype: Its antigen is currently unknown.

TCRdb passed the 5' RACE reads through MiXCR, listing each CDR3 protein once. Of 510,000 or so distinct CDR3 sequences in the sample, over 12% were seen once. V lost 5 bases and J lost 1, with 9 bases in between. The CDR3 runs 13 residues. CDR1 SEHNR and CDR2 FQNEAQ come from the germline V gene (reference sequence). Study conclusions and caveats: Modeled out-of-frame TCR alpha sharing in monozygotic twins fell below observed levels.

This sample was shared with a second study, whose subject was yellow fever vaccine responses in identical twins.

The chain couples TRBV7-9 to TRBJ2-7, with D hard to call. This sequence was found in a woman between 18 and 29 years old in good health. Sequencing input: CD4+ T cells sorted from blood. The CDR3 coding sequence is TGTGCCAGCAGCAACGGGTTATCCTACGAGCAGTACTTC. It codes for CASSNGLSYEQYF.